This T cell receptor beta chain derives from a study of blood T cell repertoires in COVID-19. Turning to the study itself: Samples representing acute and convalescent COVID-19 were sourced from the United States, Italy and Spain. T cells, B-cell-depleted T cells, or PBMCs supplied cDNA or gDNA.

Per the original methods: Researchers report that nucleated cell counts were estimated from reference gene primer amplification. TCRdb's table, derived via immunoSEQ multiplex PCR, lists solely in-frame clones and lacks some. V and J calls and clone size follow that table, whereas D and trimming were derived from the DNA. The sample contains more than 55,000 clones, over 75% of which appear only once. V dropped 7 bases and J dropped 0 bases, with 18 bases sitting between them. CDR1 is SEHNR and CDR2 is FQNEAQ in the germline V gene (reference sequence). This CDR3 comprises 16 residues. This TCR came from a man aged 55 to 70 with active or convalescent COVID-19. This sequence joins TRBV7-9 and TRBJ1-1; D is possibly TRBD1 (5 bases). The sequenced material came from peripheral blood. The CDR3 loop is CASNSRGPQLNTEAFF. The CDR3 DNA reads TGTGCCAGCAACTCAAGGGGCCCCCAATTGAACACTGAAGCTTTCTTT. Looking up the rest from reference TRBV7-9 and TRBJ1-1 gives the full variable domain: DTGVSQNPRHKITKRGQNVTFRCDPISEHNRLYWYRQTLGQGPEFLTYFQNEAQLEKSRLLSDRFSAERPKGSFSTLEIQRTEQGDSAMYLCASNSRGPQLNTEAFFGQGTRLTVV.